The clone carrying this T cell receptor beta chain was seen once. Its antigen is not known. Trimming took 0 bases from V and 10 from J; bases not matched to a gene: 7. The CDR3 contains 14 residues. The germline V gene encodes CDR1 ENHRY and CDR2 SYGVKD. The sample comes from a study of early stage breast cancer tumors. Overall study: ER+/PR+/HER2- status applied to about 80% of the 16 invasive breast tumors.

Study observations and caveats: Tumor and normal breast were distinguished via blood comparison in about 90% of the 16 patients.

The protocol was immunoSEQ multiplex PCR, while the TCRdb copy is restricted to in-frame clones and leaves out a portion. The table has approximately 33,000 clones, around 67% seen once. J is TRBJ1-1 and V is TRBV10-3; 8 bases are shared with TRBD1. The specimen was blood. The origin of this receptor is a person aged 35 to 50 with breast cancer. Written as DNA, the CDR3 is TGTGCCATCAGTGAGTCGGCAGGGGGCATTGGAGCTTTCTTT. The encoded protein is CAISESAGGIGAFF.